One sample yielded the 18 T cell receptor beta chains listed below, sequenced in a study of OX40 agonist ivuxolimab in advanced cancers. Sequenced by immunoSEQ multiplex PCR; TCRdb stores in-frame clones only, minus some. The sample consists of fewer than 50,000 clones, around 92% of them appearing once. The source was CD4+ or CD8+ T cells sorted from blood, collected in a trial of the OX40 agonist ivuxolimab. Receptors were obtained from an adult with an advanced solid tumor such as melanoma, head and neck, liver or kidney cancer.

The genes are TRBV6-5 and TRBJ1-5; 7 bases match TRBD1. V shed 2 bases and J 4 bases; nucleotides not matched to a gene: 5. The CDR3 contains 15 residues. CDR1 MNHEY and CDR2 SVGAGI come from the germline V gene. The CDR3 coding sequence is TGTGCCAGCAGTTACGTGACAGGGATTAATCAGCCCCAGCATTTT. Protein product: CASSYVTGINQPQHF.

This rearrangement joins TRBV27 to TRBJ1-1; tentatively, D is TRBD1 (6 bases). With 2 bases removed from V and 4 bases from J, the gap between germline ends came to 11 bases. The CDR3 consists of 14 residues. CDR1 and CDR2 from the germline V gene are MNHEY and SMNVEV (reference sequence). In nucleotides, the CDR3 is TGTGCCAGCAGTTTAACAGGGTTGGTCACTGAAGCTTTCTTT. Translated, it gives CASSLTGLVTEAFF.

A word on this clone: Other DNA sequences from this sample encode an identical CDR3 as well. The chain has TRBV27 and TRBJ2-1, with TRBD2 matching over 14 bases. Germline CDR1 is MNHEY and CDR2 is SMNVEV (reference sequence). With 5 bases clipped from V and 7 bases from J, the junction kept 4 bases outside the gene matches. The CDR3 sequence is 15 residues long. CDR3 region: CASSPGTSGSNEQFF. CDR3 bases: TGTGCCAGCAGTCCCGGGACTAGCGGGAGTAATGAGCAGTTCTTC.

V gene TRBV11-2 combines with J gene TRBJ2-3; D is unclear. V dropped 5 bases and J dropped 3 bases, with 6 bases sitting between them. This CDR3 spans 12 amino acids. Germline CDR1 reads SGHAT; CDR2 reads FQNNGV. For the CDR3, the DNA is TGTGCCAGCAGCCTAGGGACAGATACGCAGTATTTT. It translates to CASSLGTDTQYF.

CDR3 protein: CASSYTTGEREKLFF. The CDR3 DNA follows: TGTGCCAGCAGCTACACGACAGGGGAGAGGGAAAAACTGTTTTTT. The chain uses TRBV28 and TRBJ1-4; 8 bases align to TRBD1. V lost 6 bases, J lost 8 bases, and 11 bases stayed unmatched. CDR3 length: 15 amino acids. CDR1 MDHEN and CDR2 SYDVKM come from the germline V gene.

The V gene is TRBV27, the J gene TRBJ1-2; D is ambiguous. V lost 2 bases and J 1 base, leaving 11 bases between the germline ends. The CDR3 runs 15 residues. Looked up from germline, CDR1 is MNHEY and CDR2 is SMNVEV (reference sequence). The CDR3 loop is CASSLSVSGNYGYTF. CDR3 bases: TGTGCCAGCAGTTTAAGTGTTTCTGGTAACTATGGCTACACCTTC.

The chain links TRBV29-1 to TRBJ1-2; weak D call: TRBD1 (6 bases). Germline CDR1 SQVTM, CDR2 ANQGSEA. This CDR3 has 12 residues. The V end was cut by 7 bases, the J end by 8 bases, with 17 bases between. CDR3 protein: CSAEGEEGGYTF. The DNA of the CDR3 is TGCAGCGCCGAGGGGGAGGAGGGCGGCTACACCTTC.

The chain is built from TRBV4-3 and TRBJ2-7, with D perhaps being TRBD1 or TRBD2 (6 bases each). CDR1 and CDR2 from the germline V gene are LGHNA and YSLEER. The V end was cut by 1 base, the J end by 2 bases, with 12 bases between. This CDR3 comprises 15 residues. The CDR3 DNA reads TGCGCCAGCAGCCAAGCAATAGGGGGGACCTACGAGCAGTACGTC. This sequence encodes CASSQAIGGTYEQYV.

As concerns this clone: The junction departs from the called germline gene at one end, perhaps through a read error. This chain uses TRBV25-1 with TRBJ1-2, with 8 bases that match TRBD1. Germline loops: CDR1 MGHDK, CDR2 SYGVNS. The CDR3 extends over 16 amino acids. The CDR3 is CAGSPRTGNVNYGYTF. DNA for the CDR3: TGTGCCGGCAGTCCCCGGACAGGGAACGTTAACTATGGCTACACCTTC.

The gene calls are TRBV9 and TRBJ2-3; no clear D. Deletions cut 1 base from V and 6 bases from J, with 15 bases between. CDR3 size: 15 residues. CDR1 is SGDLS and CDR2 is YYNGEE in the germline V gene. CDR3 protein: CASSVRPGERDTQYF. CDR3 nucleotides: TGTGCCAGCAGCGTACGGCCGGGTGAAAGGGATACGCAGTATTTT.

The chain links TRBV4-3 to TRBJ2-1, with 11 positions matching TRBD1. The ends lost 0 bases at V and 6 bases at J; junction bases unmatched: 4. Germline-derived CDR1 and CDR2 are LGHNA and YSLEER. The CDR3 consists of 16 residues. CDR3 amino acids: CASSQEVGTGGNEQFF. Written as DNA, the CDR3 is TGCGCCAGCAGCCAAGAAGTGGGGACAGGGGGCAATGAGCAGTTCTTC.

This sequence joins TRBV7-6 and TRBJ2-5; D is possibly TRBD2 (6 bases). The V end lost 3 bases, the J end lost 3 bases, and 11 bases lay between the germline ends. CDR3 length: 14 amino acids. Germline assignment: CDR1 SGHVS and CDR2 FNYEAQ. CDR3 DNA sequence: TGTGCCAGCAGCTTTGCTAGCGAGAAAGAGACCCAGTACTTC. Its translation: CASSFASEKETQYF.

The V and J genes are TRBV28 and TRBJ2-1; TRBD1 agrees at 7 bases. Germline-derived CDR1 and CDR2 are MDHEN and SYDVKM. Trimming at V came to 6 bases and at J to 5 bases, leaving 10 bases not matched to a gene. The length of the CDR3 is 15 residues. CDR3: CASRAPGTVDNEQFF. As DNA, the CDR3 is TGTGCCAGCAGGGCGCCCGGGACAGTAGACAATGAGCAGTTCTTC.

This chain uses TRBV2 with TRBJ2-1; perhaps TRBD2 as D (5 bases). V shed 4 bases and J shed 8 bases, with 15 bases lying between them. CDR1 SNHLY and CDR2 FYNNEI come from the germline V gene. This CDR3 spans 14 amino acids. The CDR3 spells CASSALILGDEQFF. The CDR3 DNA is TGTGCCAGCAGTGCCTTGATACTAGGAGATGAGCAGTTCTTC.

V is TRBV9 and J is TRBJ2-3; D gene ambiguous. CDR1 is SGDLS, CDR2 YYNGEE, per germline. The CDR3 has 14 amino acids. V lost 0 bases, J lost 2 bases, and 7 bases lay in between. In DNA form, the CDR3 reads TGTGCCAGCAGCGTAGGACTCTTCACAGATACGCAGTATTTT. It is translated as CASSVGLFTDTQYF.

In nucleotides, the CDR3 is TGTGCCAGCAGCTTCCCTGGCGGGAGGGCCTACGAGCAGTACTTC. It specifies CASSFPGGRAYEQYF. V usage is TRBV7-8 and J usage is TRBJ2-7, with TRBD2 identical over 9 bases. The V segment lost 3 bases and the J segment 2 bases; nucleotides outside the gene matches: 5. This CDR3 spans 15 amino acids. Germline assignment: CDR1 SGHVS and CDR2 FQNEAQ. Based on the CDR3 plus reference TRBV7-8 and TRBJ2-7, the full variable domain is GAGVSQSPRYKVAKRGQDVALRCDPISGHVSLFWYQQALGQGPEFLTYFQNEAQLDKSGLPSDRFFAERPEGSVSTLKIQRTQQEDSAVYLCASSFPGGRAYEQYFGPGTRLTVT.

J is TRBJ1-1 and V is TRBV7-9; D uncertain. The germline V gene encodes CDR1 SEHNR and CDR2 FQNEAQ (reference sequence). Trimming took off 1 base at V and 3 bases at J, with 15 bases between the two ends. CDR3 size: 16 residues. CDR3 in DNA: TGTGCCAGCAGCTTAGATTGGGAGGCCTTGGACACTGAAGCTTTCTTT. It yields the protein CASSLDWEALDTEAFF.

The sample holds one count of this clone. The chain links TRBV9 to TRBJ2-2, with a weak D call TRBD1 (6 bases). The ends were cut back, 0 bases at V and 7 bases at J, with 7 bases in the middle. CDR3 length: 13 amino acids. Germline CDR1 SGDLS, CDR2 YYNGEE. CDR3 sequence (DNA): TGTGCCAGCAGCGTAGCAGGGGTCGGGGAGCTGTTTTTT. Protein product: CASSVAGVGELFF.